This T cell receptor beta chain was sequenced for a study of blood T cell repertoires in COVID-19. Overall study context: Sites in the United States, Italy and Spain provided acute and convalescent COVID-19 samples. PBMCs, B-cell-depleted T cells, or T cells provided the cDNA or gDNA that made up the material.

This CDR3 spans 14 amino acids. The V segment lost 0 bases and the J segment 7 bases; nucleotides outside the gene matches: 5. Germline CDR1 is MGHRA and CDR2 is YSYEKL. This clone was seen only once. Sequencing was performed with immunoSEQ multiplex PCR; in TCRdb, only in-frame clones are kept and a portion is missing. The sample lists fewer than 250,000 clones, 83% occurring once. This sequence was found in a woman between 40 and 55 years old with active or convalescent COVID-19. The chain links TRBV4-1 to TRBJ1-2, with 7 bases aligning to TRBD1. The sample comprised peripheral blood. Written as DNA, the CDR3 is TGCGCCAGCAGCCAAGACATGACAGGGTTTGGCTACACCTTC. Translation: CASSQDMTGFGYTF.